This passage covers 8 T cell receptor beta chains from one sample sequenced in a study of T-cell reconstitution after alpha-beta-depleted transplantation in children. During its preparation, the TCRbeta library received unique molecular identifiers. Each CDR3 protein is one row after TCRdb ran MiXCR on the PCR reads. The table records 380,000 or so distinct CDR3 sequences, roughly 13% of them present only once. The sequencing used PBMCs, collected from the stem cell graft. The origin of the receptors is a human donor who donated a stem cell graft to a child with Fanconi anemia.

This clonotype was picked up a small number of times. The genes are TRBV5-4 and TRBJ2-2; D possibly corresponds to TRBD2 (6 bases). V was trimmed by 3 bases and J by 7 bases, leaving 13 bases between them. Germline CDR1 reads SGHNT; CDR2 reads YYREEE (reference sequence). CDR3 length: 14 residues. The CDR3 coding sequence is TGTGCCAGCAGCTCTTCTAGCGAGGGCGGGGAGCTGTTTTTT. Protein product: CASSSSSEGGELFF.

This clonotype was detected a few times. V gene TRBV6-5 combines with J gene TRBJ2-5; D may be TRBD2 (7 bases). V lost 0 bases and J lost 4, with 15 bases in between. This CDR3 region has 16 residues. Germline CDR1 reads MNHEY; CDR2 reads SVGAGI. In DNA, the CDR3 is TGTGCCAGCAGTTACTCGGACCTAGGGGGGGGAGAGACCCAGTACTTC. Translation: CASSYSDLGGGETQYF.

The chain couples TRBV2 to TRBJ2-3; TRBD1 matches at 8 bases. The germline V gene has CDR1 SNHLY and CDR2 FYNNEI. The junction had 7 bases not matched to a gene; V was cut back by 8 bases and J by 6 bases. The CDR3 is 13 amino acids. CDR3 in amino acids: CASDRQGTDTQYF. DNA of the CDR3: TGTGCCAGCGACCGACAGGGGACCGATACGCAGTATTTT.

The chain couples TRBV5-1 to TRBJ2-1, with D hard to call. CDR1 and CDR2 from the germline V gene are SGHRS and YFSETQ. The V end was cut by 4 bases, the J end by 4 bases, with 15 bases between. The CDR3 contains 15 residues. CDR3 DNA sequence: TGCGCCAGCAGCCAGCAATCCAGGAGTTACAATGAGCAGTTCTTC. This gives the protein CASSQQSRSYNEQFF.

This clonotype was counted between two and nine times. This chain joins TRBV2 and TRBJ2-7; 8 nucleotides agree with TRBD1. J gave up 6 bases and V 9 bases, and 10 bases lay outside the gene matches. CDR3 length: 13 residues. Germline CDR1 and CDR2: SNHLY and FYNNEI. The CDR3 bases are TGTGCCAGTCTCCGGGACAGGTTGCGCGAGCAGTACTTC. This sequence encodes CASLRDRLREQYF.

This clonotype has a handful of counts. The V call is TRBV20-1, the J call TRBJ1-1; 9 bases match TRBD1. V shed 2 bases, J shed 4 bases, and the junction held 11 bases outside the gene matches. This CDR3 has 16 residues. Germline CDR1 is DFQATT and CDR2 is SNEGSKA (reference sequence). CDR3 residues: CSARPLGTGRFTEAFF. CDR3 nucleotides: TGCAGTGCTAGACCCTTGGGGACAGGGCGATTCACTGAAGCTTTCTTT.

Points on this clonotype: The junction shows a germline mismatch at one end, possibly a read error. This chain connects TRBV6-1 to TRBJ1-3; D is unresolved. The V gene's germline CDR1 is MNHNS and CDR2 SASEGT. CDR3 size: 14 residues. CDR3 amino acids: CASSVINSRNTIYF. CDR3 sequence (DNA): TGTGCCAGCAGCGTGATCAACTCTAGAAACACCATATATTTT.

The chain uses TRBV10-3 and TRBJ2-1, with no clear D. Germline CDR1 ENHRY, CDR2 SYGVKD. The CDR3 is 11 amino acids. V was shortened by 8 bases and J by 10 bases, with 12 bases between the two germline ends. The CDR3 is CAIGASAEQFF. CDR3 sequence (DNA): TGTGCCATCGGTGCCAGTGCAGAGCAGTTCTTC.